This T cell receptor (beta chain) was recovered during a study of blood T cells in healthy people across ages. Study-wide results and limits: Among long-lived donors, naive CD4+ cells were more numerous and diversity higher than in aged donors. Diversity estimates from one million T cells were considered underestimates.

In germline, CDR1 is DFQATT, CDR2 SNEGSKA (reference sequence). The V and J ends lost 3 bases and 7 bases, in that order; junction bases with no gene match: 11. This CDR3 has 15 amino acids. A second roughly 7 to 11 cycle PCR used barcoded and J-beta primers. TCRdb called the 5' RACE reads again in MiXCR, with one record for every CDR3 protein. The table records roughly 680,000 distinct CDR3 sequences, 45% to 50% of them present only once. Total RNA was extracted at no less than 5.5 micrograms per sample. This clonotype came up a few times. Its antigen is currently unknown. This rearrangement joins TRBV20-1 to TRBJ2-1, with TRBD2 matching over 8 bases. The source is a woman aged 55-70 years in good health. The sample comprised blood. The CDR3: CSASGRASQENEQFF. DNA for the CDR3: TGCAGTGCTAGCGGGAGGGCCTCCCAGGAGAATGAGCAGTTCTTC.